This note documents a single T cell receptor (beta chain) sequence. The sample originates from a study of T-cell reconstitution after alpha-beta-depleted transplantation in children. Unique molecular identifiers were used in preparing the TCRbeta library. One entry per CDR3 protein results from TCRdb running MiXCR on the PCR reads. Seen here are 500,000 to 750,000 distinct CDR3 sequences, approximately 30% observed once, and the top ten hold about 35%. Losses at the gene ends were 3 bases for V and 5 bases for J; bases not matched to a gene: 4. CDR1 is SQVTM and CDR2 is ANQGSEA in the germline V gene. The CDR3 contains 14 residues.

The receptor was derived from a boy in the first two years of life with Wiskott-Aldrich syndrome, due to receive a stem cell transplant. The input for sequencing was PBMCs, taken before TCRalphabeta/CD19-depleted stem cell transplant. The chain has TRBV29-1 and TRBJ2-1, with 10 bases matching TRBD1. For the CDR3, the DNA is TGCAGCGTTGACAGGACAGGGGGTAACAATGAGCAGTTCTTC. Translating it yields CSVDRTGGNNEQFF.